This record looks at one T cell receptor beta chain sequence and its context. This clonotype was counted ten times or more. Its target antigen remains unknown. Per-base qualities were not stored, and no clone one base away is much larger. The hyperthyroidism patients were between 18 and 65 years old and newly diagnosed, with a disease duration of less than 2 months. Patients with uncontrolled infections, other autoimmune diseases, pregnancy or lactation were excluded. Diagnoses were based on clinical symptoms, serum thyroxine and TRAb, thyroid ultrasound and orbital computed tomography. Blood from progressor patients was drawn when they were first diagnosed with hyperthyroidism, before any ophthalmopathy symptoms appeared. Ficoll-Paque density gradient centrifugation was used to isolate PBMCs from approximately 10 ml of fresh peripheral blood. Progressor patients were defined as those initially diagnosed with Graves' hyperthyroidism in whom ophthalmopathy developed during follow-up. Total RNA was extracted using Trizol reagent, and RNA quality was assessed on an Agilent 2100 Bioanalyzer.

Amplification of TCR beta CDR3 regions was carried out from RNA transcripts. For the first round of RT-PCR on the TCR CDR3, the HTBI primer set was used together with the Qiagen OneStep RT-PCR kit. Libraries were constructed in a second round of multiplex PCR, after which size selection and purification were carried out. The libraries were sequenced on an Illumina HiSeq2000 using paired-end 100 bp reads. The study's own analysis went as follows. SOAPnuke was used to process the raw data, with reads discarded if the reads contained adapters or uncalled bases, had a mean Phred below 15, or lacked an exact constant-primer or identifier match. High-quality paired reads were merged with COPE v1.2.5, and unique nucleotide sequences were defined as clonotypes. MiTCR v1.1 was used to align the clonotypes against IMGT TRBV, TRBD and TRBJ reference segments. The analysis included only V-J combinations with a frequency above 0.0001, which together covered 99.2% of the repertoires. A TCS score was defined as the ratio of F50 (clonal expansion) to E x V (chaos), with BLOSUM62-based TCRdist applied between CDR3 peptides within each V-J. Welch's t-statistics and random forest reduced just over 500 V-J features to roughly 13, which were used in a naive Bayes classifier (R e1071). TCRdb took the public reads, trimmed them with fastp at Q25, ran MiXCR for clone calling and kept in-frame beta chains. When rows share a CDR3 protein, they turn into one entry using the most common DNA and genes. The V and J calls and clone size come from TCRdb's table, not from the authors' own analysis. Across this sample there are 130,000 or so distinct CDR3 sequences, with roughly a fifth seen only once. The top ten clonotypes cover roughly 73% of the sample.

The record originates from a study of T cells in Graves' hyperthyroidism and ophthalmopathy (dated by TCRdb to the late 2010s). The study in broad terms: Peripheral blood samples were taken at the time of initial diagnosis, prior to any treatment. A discovery cohort of 95 to 100 patients, roughly 45 with Graves' ophthalmopathy and about 58 with stable Graves' hyperthyroidism, was used to find distinguishing TCR V-J signatures. An independent validation cohort of under 20 hyperthyroidism patients and 17 patients who later progressed to ophthalmopathy tested prospective prediction of ophthalmopathy. The 100 discovery patients were randomly divided into training and test sets at a 7:3 ratio. Thyroid tissue and blood T-cell repertoires from roughly 6 Graves' hyperthyroidism patients were also compared in the study. After blood sampling, hyperthyroidism patients were treated with methimazole at a starting dose of 30 mg daily, and ophthalmopathy patients were treated with high-dose intravenous methylprednisolone. The paper describes TCR Vbeta CDR3 sequencing of fewer than 150 peripheral blood samples, made up of 43 ophthalmopathy patients, more than 70 hyperthyroidism patients and some 17 progressor patients. What the research found in general, with its limitations: Blood samples also contained most of the expanded thyroid clonotypes (frequency above 0.001), which suggests that blood repertoires may reflect thyroid immune responses. In validation, the model predicted progression to ophthalmopathy with around 71% sensitivity and 72% to 85% specificity, a median of 6.5 months before onset. A 13 V-J signature model separated ophthalmopathy from stable hyperthyroidism, with roughly 88% sensitivity and just under 84% specificity in cross-validation and 80%/75% in testing. Sample size was not statistically predetermined, and investigators were not blinded to group allocation.

The germline V gene (reference sequence) sets CDR1 to DFQATT and CDR2 to SNEGSKA. V has 6 bases trimmed and J has 5 bases trimmed; junction bases matching no gene number 18. Taken from cysteine to phenylalanine, the CDR3 has 17 residues. Of all the DNA, just the CDR3 is kept, 51 bases in frame from base 1. The V and J segments used are TRBV20-1 and TRBJ2-7; the junction holds 11 bases that match TRBD2. Specimen: blood. This TCR came from a woman aged 50 to 60 with Graves' hyperthyroidism that later progressed to Graves' ophthalmopathy. The DNA sequence reads TGCAGTGCCCGATCCGGGACAGCAACTAGCGGGAGAGACGAGCAGTACTTC. Its translation reads: CSARSGTATSGRDEQYF.